The 21 T cell receptor beta chains in this list originate from one sample, sequenced in a study of shared clonotypes between healthy human individuals. CD45RO negativity and positive selection for CCR7 defined naive CD8 cells, a population that excluded terminally differentiated effector memory CD45RA+ cells. Clones were read by immunoSEQ multiplex PCR, and TCRdb kept only the in-frame ones, dropping some. The sample includes about 600,000 clones, 95% to 98% of them seen just once. The sample taken for sequencing was naive CD8+ T cells sorted from blood. The receptors here all came from a young man in good health.

The V call is TRBV2, the J call TRBJ1-1, with D unclear. Germline CDR1 and CDR2: SNHLY and FYNNEI. The germline V and J ends were trimmed by 1 base and 1 base, with 4 bases remaining between them. This CDR3 has 13 residues. The chain's CDR3 is CASSEGANTEAFF. CDR3 nucleotides: TGTGCCAGCAGTGAAGGCGCGAACACTGAAGCTTTCTTT.

The CDR3 region is CASSLWGNSNQPQHF. The CDR3 nucleotides read TGCGCCAGCAGCTTGTGGGGTAATAGCAATCAGCCCCAGCATTTT. The genes are TRBV5-1 and TRBJ1-5, with D hard to call. CDR3 length equals 15 residues. V was trimmed by 1 base and J by 0 bases, leaving 8 bases between them. The germline V gene has CDR1 SGHRS and CDR2 YFSETQ.

The CDR3 protein is CASRLRGGDEQYF. CDR3 sequence (DNA): TGTGCCAGCAGACTCAGGGGTGGGGACGAGCAGTACTTC. The rearrangement joins TRBV6-5 to TRBJ2-7; maybe TRBD1 (6 bases). Trimming cost V 6 bases and J 5 bases, with 14 bases left between them. The V gene's germline CDR1 is MNHEY and CDR2 SVGAGI. This CDR3 region has 13 residues.

The chain joins TRBV5-4 to TRBJ2-2, with TRBD2 as a possible D gene (5 bases). V lost 3 bases, J lost 4 bases, and 16 bases lay in between. Per the germline V gene, CDR1 is SGHNT and CDR2 is YYREEE (reference sequence). The CDR3 runs 16 residues. The DNA of the CDR3 is TGTGCCAGCAGCTCTGGTGACGAGGGTGGCACCGGGGAGCTGTTTTTT. This codes for CASSSGDEGGTGELFF.

The V gene is TRBV9, the J gene TRBJ2-7; the match to TRBD1 covers 8 bases. This CDR3 is built from 12 residues. In germline, CDR1 is SGDLS, CDR2 YYNGEE. V lost 7 bases and J lost 6; bases outside the gene matches: 6. The CDR3 sequence: CASDAGGGEQYF. CDR3 bases: TGTGCCAGCGACGCAGGGGGCGGCGAGCAGTACTTC.

Note on this clone: The same CDR3 is also encoded by other DNA sequences in this sample. The V gene is TRBV10-1, the J gene TRBJ2-7, with D possibly called TRBD1 or TRBD2 (5 bases each). The length of the CDR3 is 13 residues. In germline, CDR1 is WNHNN, CDR2 SYGVQD (reference sequence). Trimming took off 4 bases at V and 1 base at J, with 8 bases between the two ends. This CDR3 reads CASSAGASYEQYF. The DNA of the CDR3 is TGCGCCAGCAGTGCCGGGGCTTCCTACGAGCAGTACTTC.

This chain connects TRBV6-5 to TRBJ2-1, with 8 bases matching TRBD1. J was trimmed by 4 bases and V by 6 bases; bases with no gene match: 5. The CDR3 totals 14 residues. Germline V gene data show CDR1 as MNHEY and CDR2 as SVGAGI. The CDR3 protein is CASRPDRGYNEQFF. CDR3 nucleotides: TGTGCCAGCAGACCCGACAGGGGTTACAATGAGCAGTTCTTC.

The V call is TRBV7-9, the J call TRBJ2-7; D unresolved. Germline V CDR1 and CDR2: SEHNR, FQNEAQ (reference sequence). The CDR3 has 14 residues. V shed 6 bases and J shed 2 bases, with 14 bases lying between them. The CDR3 sequence: CASSPTETAYEQYF. The CDR3, as DNA: TGTGCCAGCAGTCCGACCGAAACCGCCTACGAGCAGTACTTC.

The chain links TRBV2 to TRBJ2-7; TRBD1 matches at 10 bases. Germline V gene sequence: CDR1 SNHLY, CDR2 FYNNEI. The J segment lost 6 bases and the V segment lost 7 bases, leaving 6 bases of the junction unmatched. The CDR3 loop spans 13 amino acids. The CDR3 protein is CASMWTGGREQYF. The CDR3 region has the DNA TGTGCCAGCATGTGGACAGGGGGACGCGAGCAGTACTTC.

The V and J genes are TRBV10-1 and TRBJ2-3, with 12 bases aligning to TRBD2. The trim removed 4 bases at V and 2 bases at J, leaving 10 bases unmatched. The CDR3 totals 18 residues. CDR1 and CDR2 (germline): WNHNN, SYGVQD (reference sequence). The CDR3 nucleotides are TGCGCCAGCAGTGGCGACGGGACTAGCGGGTTCCTCACAGATACGCAGTATTTT. This translates into CASSGDGTSGFLTDTQYF.

The V and J genes are TRBV7-9 and TRBJ1-2; D gene unclear. CDR1 and CDR2 from the germline V gene are SEHNR and FQNEAQ (reference sequence). The CDR3 has 16 amino acids. Trimming removed 0 bases at V and 0 bases at J, with 11 bases between. CDR3 sequence reads: CASSLARSAANYGYTF. The CDR3 bases are TGTGCCAGCAGCTTAGCGCGGTCGGCGGCTAACTATGGCTACACCTTC.

V gene TRBV15 combines with J gene TRBJ1-4; tentatively, D is TRBD1 (6 bases). This CDR3 is built from 16 residues. Between the trimmed V and J ends, which lost 0 bases and 4 bases, there was a span of 12 bases. Germline CDR1 LNHNV, CDR2 YYDKDF (reference sequence). DNA for the CDR3: TGTGCCACCAGCAGAGAGGGGGCCGTGGGTAATGAAAAACTGTTTTTT. Residues: CATSREGAVGNEKLFF. The whole variable domain, remainder taken from reference TRBV15 and TRBJ1-4, is DAMVIQNPRYQVTQFGKPVTLSCSQTLNHNVMYWYQQKSSQAPKLLFHYYDKDFNNEADTPDNFQSRRPNTSFCFLDIRSPGLGDTAMYLCATSREGAVGNEKLFFGSGTQLSVL.

This clone has only one observation. The V and J genes are TRBV28 and TRBJ2-7; no reliable D call. V dropped 4 bases and J dropped 3 bases, with 13 bases sitting between them. The CDR3 covers 14 residues. Germline V gene lookup returns CDR1 MDHEN and CDR2 SYDVKM. The CDR3 nucleotides read TGTGCCAGCAGTTCCCACGCCCTGGACTACGAGCAGTACTTC. Residues: CASSSHALDYEQYF.

The chain couples TRBV29-1 to TRBJ1-1, with D possibly TRBD1 on 5 matching bases. Looked up from germline, CDR1 is SQVTM and CDR2 is ANQGSEA. The CDR3 consists of 17 residues. Trimming cost V 1 base and J 3 bases, with 21 bases left between them. The chain's CDR3 is CSVEGVGPAEGDTEAFF. The CDR3, as DNA: TGCAGCGTTGAAGGAGTAGGGCCCGCTGAAGGGGACACTGAAGCTTTCTTT.

The chain combines TRBV28 with TRBJ1-2; D perhaps matches TRBD1 (6 bases). The CDR3 has 17 residues. Trimming stripped 8 bases from V and 4 bases from J, with 26 bases between. The germline CDR1 and CDR2 sequences are MDHEN and SYDVKM. The DNA of the CDR3 is TGTGCCAGCGATTCGACCTCCAGGACAGCGACGCTCTATGGCTACACCTTC. Translation: CASDSTSRTATLYGYTF.

J is TRBJ2-5 and V is TRBV28; TRBD1 agrees at 11 bases. Germline trimming cut 5 bases from V and 4 bases from J; bases unmatched to any gene: 9. The CDR3 loop spans 16 amino acids. Germline lookup yields CDR1 MDHEN and CDR2 SYDVKM. CDR3 loop: CASSPRDGQGAETQYF. The CDR3 bases are TGTGCCAGCAGTCCAAGGGACGGACAGGGGGCAGAGACCCAGTACTTC.

This clone was seen once. J is TRBJ2-1 and V is TRBV7-3; D remains ambiguous. The CDR3 sequence is 13 residues long. V lost 2 bases and J 6 bases, leaving 8 bases between the germline ends. The germline CDR1 and CDR2 sequences are SGHTA and FQGTGA. CDR3 bases: TGTGCCAGCAGCTTAGACCCAGTCAATGAGCAGTTCTTC. Translating it yields CASSLDPVNEQFF. Full variable domain (rest looked up from reference TRBV7-3 and TRBJ2-1): GAGVSQTPSNKVTEKGKYVELRCDPISGHTALYWYRQSLGQGPEFLIYFQGTGAADDSGLPNDRFFAVRPEGSVSTLKIQRTERGDSAVYLCASSLDPVNEQFFGPGTRLTVL.

The chain uses TRBV7-8 and TRBJ1-5; weak D call: TRBD1 (5 bases). Germline-derived CDR1 and CDR2 are SGHVS and FQNEAQ. This CDR3 comprises 16 residues. V lost 1 base, J lost 2 bases, and 12 bases lay in between. The CDR3 DNA is TGTGCCAGCAGCTTAGTCCGGGGCGTGGGCAATCAGCCCCAGCATTTT. Its protein product is CASSLVRGVGNQPQHF.

V usage is TRBV28 and J usage is TRBJ1-1; D perhaps matches TRBD1 (6 bases). CDR3 length equals 16 residues. From germline, CDR1 is MDHEN and CDR2 SYDVKM. Trimming cost V 4 bases and J 1 base, with 16 bases left between them. The CDR3 loop is CASSSLNRAENTEAFF. The CDR3 coding sequence is TGTGCCAGCAGTTCATTAAACAGGGCGGAGAACACTGAAGCTTTCTTT.

The rearrangement uses TRBV6-1 and TRBJ2-3, with D possibly being TRBD1 (6 bases). The CDR3 is made up of 14 amino acids. Trimming stripped 3 bases from V and 2 bases from J, with 9 bases between. Per the germline V gene, CDR1 is MNHNS and CDR2 is SASEGT. CDR3 nucleotide sequence: TGTGCCAGCAGTGATCAGGGGCCCACAGATACGCAGTATTTT. Protein sequence: CASSDQGPTDTQYF.

The V gene is TRBV11-2, the J gene TRBJ2-4; TRBD2 matches 8 bases. J gave up 7 bases and V 5 bases, and 19 bases lay outside the gene matches. This CDR3 has 18 residues. CDR1 and CDR2 from the germline V gene are SGHAT and FQNNGV. The CDR3 sequence: CASSPHAWGSGTMNIQYF. The CDR3 coding sequence is TGTGCCAGCAGCCCACACGCTTGGGGTAGCGGGACCATGAACATTCAGTACTTC.